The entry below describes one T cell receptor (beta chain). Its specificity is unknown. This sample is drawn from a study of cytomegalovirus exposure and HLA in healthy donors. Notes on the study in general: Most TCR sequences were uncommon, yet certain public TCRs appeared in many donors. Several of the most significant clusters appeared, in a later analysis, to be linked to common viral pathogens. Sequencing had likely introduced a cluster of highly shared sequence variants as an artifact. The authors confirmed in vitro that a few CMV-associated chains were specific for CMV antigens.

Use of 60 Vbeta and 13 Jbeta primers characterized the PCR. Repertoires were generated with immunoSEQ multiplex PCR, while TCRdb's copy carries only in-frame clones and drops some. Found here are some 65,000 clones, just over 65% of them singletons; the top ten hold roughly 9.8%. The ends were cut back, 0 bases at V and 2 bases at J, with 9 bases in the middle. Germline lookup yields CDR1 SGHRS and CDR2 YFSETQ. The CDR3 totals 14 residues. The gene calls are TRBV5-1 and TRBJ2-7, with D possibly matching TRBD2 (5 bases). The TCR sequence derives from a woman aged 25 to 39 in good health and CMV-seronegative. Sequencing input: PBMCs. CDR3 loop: CASSLVSGTYEQYF. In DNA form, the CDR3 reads TGCGCCAGCAGCTTGGTTTCCGGGACCTACGAGCAGTACTTC. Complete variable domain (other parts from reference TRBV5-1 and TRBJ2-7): KAGVTQTPRYLIKTRGQQVTLSCSPISGHRSVSWYQQTPGQGLQFLFEYFSETQRNKGNFPGRFSGRQFSNSRSEMNVSTLELGDSALYLCASSLVSGTYEQYFGPGTRLTVT.